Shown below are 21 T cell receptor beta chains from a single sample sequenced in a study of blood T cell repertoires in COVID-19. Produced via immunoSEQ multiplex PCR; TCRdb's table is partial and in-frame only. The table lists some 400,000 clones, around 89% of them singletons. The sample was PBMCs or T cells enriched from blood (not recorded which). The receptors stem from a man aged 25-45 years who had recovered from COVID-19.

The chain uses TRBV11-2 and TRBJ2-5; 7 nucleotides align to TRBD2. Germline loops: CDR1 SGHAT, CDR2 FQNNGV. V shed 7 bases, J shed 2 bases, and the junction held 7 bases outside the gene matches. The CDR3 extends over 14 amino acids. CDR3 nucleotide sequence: TGTGCCAGCACCTCCGGGACTACACAAGAGACCCAGTACTTC. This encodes CASTSGTTQETQYF.

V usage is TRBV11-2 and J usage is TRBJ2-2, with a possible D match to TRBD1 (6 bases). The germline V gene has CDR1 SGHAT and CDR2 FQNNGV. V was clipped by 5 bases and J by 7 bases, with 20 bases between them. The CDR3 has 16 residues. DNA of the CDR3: TGTGCCAGCAGCATTAGACAGGCAGATAGCCTCGGGGAGCTGTTTTTT. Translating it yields CASSIRQADSLGELFF.

The CDR3, as DNA: TGTGCCAGCAGCCAAGAAAGTCTGCAGGGAGGCTATGGCTACACCTTC. Protein product: CASSQESLQGGYGYTF. The rearrangement links TRBV3-1 (or the pseudogene TRBV3-2) to TRBJ1-2; tentatively, D is TRBD1 (5 bases). The V gene lost 0 bases and the J gene lost 4 bases, with 15 bases spanning the gap. CDR3 length equals 16 residues. The germline V gene encodes CDR1 LGHDT and CDR2 YNNKEL (reference sequence).

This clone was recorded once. The CDR3 DNA reads as TGCGCCAGCAGCCCCCCGGACTCCACTGGGAACACCGGGGAGCTGTTTTTT. This sequence encodes CASSPPDSTGNTGELFF. The chain employs TRBV4-1 and TRBJ2-2; a possible D gene is TRBD2 (5 bases). The germline CDR1 and CDR2 sequences are MGHRA and YSYEKL. The CDR3 runs 17 residues. With 4 bases removed from V and 1 base from J, the gap between germline ends came to 16 bases.

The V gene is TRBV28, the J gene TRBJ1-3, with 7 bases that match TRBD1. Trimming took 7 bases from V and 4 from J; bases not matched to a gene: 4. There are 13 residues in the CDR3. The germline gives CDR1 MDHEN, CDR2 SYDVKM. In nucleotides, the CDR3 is TGTGCCAGCAAAGACAGGGTGGGAAACACCATATATTTT. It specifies CASKDRVGNTIYF. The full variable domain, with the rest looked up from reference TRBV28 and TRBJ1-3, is DVKVTQSSRYLVKRTGEKVFLECVQDMDHENMFWYRQDPGLGLRLIYFSYDVKMKEKGDIPEGYSVSREKKERFSLILESASTNQTSMYLCASKDRVGNTIYFGEGSWLTVV.

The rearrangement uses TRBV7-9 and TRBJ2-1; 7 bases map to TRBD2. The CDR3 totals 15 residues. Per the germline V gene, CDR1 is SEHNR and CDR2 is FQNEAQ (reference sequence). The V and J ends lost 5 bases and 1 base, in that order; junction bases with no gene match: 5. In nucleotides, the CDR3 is TGTGCCAGCAGCCCACGGGAGGCTTCCTACAATGAGCAGTTCTTC. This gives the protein CASSPREASYNEQFF.

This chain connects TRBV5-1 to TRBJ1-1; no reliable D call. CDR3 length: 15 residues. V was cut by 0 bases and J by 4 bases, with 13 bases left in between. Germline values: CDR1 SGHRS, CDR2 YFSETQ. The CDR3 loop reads CASSLDPQGGTEAFF. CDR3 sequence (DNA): TGCGCCAGCAGCTTGGACCCCCAAGGAGGCACTGAAGCTTTCTTT.

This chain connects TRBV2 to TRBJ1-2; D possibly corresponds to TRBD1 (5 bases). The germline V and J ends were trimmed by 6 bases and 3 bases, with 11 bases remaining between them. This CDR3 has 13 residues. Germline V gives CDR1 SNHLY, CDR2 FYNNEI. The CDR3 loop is CASSELGDYGYTF. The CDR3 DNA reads TGTGCCAGCAGCGAATTAGGGGACTATGGCTACACCTTC.

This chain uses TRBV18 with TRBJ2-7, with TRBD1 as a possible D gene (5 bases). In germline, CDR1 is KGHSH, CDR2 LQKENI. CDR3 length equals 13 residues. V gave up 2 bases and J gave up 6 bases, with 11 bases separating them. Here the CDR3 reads CASSPIQGGEQYF. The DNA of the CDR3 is TGTGCCAGCTCACCAATTCAGGGCGGCGAGCAGTACTTC.

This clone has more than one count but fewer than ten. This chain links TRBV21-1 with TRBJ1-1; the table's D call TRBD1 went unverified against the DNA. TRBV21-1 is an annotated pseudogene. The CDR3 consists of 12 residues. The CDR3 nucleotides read TGTGCCAGCAGCAACGGGACAGGGGAAGCTTTCTTT. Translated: CASSNGTGEAFF.

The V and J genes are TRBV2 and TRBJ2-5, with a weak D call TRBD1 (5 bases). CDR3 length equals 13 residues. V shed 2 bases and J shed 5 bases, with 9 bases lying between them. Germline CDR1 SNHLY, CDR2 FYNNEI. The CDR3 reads CASSERGWETQYF. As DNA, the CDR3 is TGTGCCAGCAGTGAAAGGGGATGGGAGACCCAGTACTTC.

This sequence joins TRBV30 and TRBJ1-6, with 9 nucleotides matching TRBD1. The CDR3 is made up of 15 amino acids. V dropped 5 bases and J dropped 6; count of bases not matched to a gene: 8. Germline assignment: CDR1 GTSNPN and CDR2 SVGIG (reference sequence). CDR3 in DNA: TGTGCCTGGGAGCAAGGGACAGGGAGTAATTCACCCCTCCACTTT. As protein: CAWEQGTGSNSPLHF.

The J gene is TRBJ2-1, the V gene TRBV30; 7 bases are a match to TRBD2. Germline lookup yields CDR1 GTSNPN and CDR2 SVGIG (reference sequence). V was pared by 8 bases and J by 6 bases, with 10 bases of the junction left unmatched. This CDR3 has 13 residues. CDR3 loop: CAHAAGVGNEQFF. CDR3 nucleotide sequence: TGTGCCCACGCGGCGGGAGTGGGCAATGAGCAGTTCTTC.

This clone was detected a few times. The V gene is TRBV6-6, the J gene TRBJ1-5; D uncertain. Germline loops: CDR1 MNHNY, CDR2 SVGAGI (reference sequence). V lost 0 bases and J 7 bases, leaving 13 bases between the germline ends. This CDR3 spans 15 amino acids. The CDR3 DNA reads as TGTGCCAGCAGTTACTCCGTGGAGGAAGGACAGCCCCAGCATTTT. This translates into CASSYSVEEGQPQHF.

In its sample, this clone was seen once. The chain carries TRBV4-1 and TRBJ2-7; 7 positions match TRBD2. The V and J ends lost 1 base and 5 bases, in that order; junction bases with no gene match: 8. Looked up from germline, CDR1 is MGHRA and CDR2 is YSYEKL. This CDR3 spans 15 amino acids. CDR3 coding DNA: TGCGCCAGCAGCCAAGGCGGGGGTCTTAGCGACGAGCAGTACTTC. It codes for CASSQGGGLSDEQYF.

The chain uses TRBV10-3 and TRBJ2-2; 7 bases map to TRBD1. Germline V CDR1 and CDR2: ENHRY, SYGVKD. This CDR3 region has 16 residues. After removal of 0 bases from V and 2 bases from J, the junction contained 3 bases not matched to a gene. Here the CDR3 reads CAISESQGLNTGELFF. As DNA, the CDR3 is TGTGCCATCAGTGAGTCACAGGGGCTTAACACCGGGGAGCTGTTTTTT.

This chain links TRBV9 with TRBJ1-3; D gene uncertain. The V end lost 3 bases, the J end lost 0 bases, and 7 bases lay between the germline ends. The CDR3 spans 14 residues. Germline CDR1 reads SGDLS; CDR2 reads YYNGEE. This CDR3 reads CASSGGNSGNTIYF. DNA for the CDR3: TGTGCCAGCAGCGGCGGAAACTCTGGAAACACCATATATTTT.

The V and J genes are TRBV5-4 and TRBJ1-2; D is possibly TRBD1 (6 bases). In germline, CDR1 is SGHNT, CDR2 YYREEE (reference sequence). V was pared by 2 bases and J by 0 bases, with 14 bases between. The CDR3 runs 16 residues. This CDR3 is CASSLAGASANYGYTF. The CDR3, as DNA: TGTGCCAGCAGCTTAGCAGGGGCCTCAGCTAACTATGGCTACACCTTC. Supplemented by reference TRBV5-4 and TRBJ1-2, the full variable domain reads ETGVTQSPTHLIKTRGQQVTLRCSSQSGHNTVSWYQQALGQGPQFIFQYYREEENGRGNFPPRFSGLQFPNYSSELNVNALELDDSALYLCASSLAGASANYGYTFGSGTRLTVV.

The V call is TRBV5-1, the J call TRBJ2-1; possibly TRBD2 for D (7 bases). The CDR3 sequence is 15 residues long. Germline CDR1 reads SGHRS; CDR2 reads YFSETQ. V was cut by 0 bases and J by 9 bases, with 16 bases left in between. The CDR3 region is CASSLDSSGGGEQFF. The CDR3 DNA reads TGCGCCAGCAGCTTGGATTCTAGCGGAGGGGGTGAGCAGTTCTTC. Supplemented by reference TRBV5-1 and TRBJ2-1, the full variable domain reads KAGVTQTPRYLIKTRGQQVTLSCSPISGHRSVSWYQQTPGQGLQFLFEYFSETQRNKGNFPGRFSGRQFSNSRSEMNVSTLELGDSALYLCASSLDSSGGGEQFFGPGTRLTVL.

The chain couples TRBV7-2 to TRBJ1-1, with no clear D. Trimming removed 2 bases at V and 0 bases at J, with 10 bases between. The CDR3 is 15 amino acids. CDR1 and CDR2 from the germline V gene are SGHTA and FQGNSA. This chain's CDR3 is CASSLSAHLNTEAFF. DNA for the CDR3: TGTGCCAGCAGCTTAAGTGCACACCTGAACACTGAAGCTTTCTTT.

The CDR3 spells CAISRDRGYEQYF. DNA for the CDR3: TGTGCCATCAGCCGGGACAGGGGTTACGAGCAGTACTTC. The rearrangement uses TRBV10-3 and TRBJ2-7; 10 bases align to TRBD1. V shed 6 bases, J shed 4 bases, and the junction held 3 bases outside the gene matches. CDR1 ENHRY and CDR2 SYGVKD come from the germline V gene. The CDR3 totals 13 residues.